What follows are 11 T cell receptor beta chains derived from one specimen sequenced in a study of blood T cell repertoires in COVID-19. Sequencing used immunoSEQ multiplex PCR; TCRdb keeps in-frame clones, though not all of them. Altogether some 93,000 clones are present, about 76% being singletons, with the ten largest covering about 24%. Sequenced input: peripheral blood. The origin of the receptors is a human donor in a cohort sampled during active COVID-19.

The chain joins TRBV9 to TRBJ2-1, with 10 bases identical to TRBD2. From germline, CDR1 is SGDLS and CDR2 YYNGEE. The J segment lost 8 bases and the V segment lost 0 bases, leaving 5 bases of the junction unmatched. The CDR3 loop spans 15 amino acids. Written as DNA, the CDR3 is TGTGCCAGCAGCGTAGATAGCGGGAGGTTGGATGAGCAGTTCTTC. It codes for CASSVDSGRLDEQFF. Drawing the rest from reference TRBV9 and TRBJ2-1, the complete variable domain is DSGVTQTPKHLITATGQRVTLRCSPRSGDLSVYWYQQSLDQGLQFLIQYYNGEERAKGNILERFSAQQFPDLHSELNLSSLELGDSALYFCASSVDSGRLDEQFFGPGTRLTVL.

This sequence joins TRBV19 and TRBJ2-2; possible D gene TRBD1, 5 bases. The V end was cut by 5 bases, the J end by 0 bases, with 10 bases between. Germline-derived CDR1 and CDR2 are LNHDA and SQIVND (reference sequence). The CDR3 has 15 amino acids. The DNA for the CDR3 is TGTGCCAGTAGTCCAGGGTTCGCGAACACCGGGGAGCTGTTTTTT. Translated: CASSPGFANTGELFF.

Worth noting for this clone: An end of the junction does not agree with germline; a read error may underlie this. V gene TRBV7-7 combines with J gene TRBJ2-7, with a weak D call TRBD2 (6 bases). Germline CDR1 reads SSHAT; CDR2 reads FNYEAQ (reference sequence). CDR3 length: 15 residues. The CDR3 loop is CASSLAAGRPYEQYF. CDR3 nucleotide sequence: TGTGCTAGCAGCTTAGCGGCGGGACGACCCTACGAGCAGTACTTC.

In DNA, the CDR3 is TGTGCCAGCAGCTTGGTTGGTCACCTCCGGGGCACCATATATTTT. Translating gives CASSLVGHLRGTIYF. The chain has TRBV5-6 and TRBJ1-3, with D hard to call. V shed 0 bases and J shed 9 bases, with 16 bases lying between them. The V gene's germline CDR1 is SGHDT and CDR2 YYEEEE. The CDR3 has 15 residues.

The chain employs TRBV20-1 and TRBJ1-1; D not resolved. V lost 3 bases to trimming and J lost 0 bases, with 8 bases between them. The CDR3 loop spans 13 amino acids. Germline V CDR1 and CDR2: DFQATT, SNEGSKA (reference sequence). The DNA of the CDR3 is TGCAGTGCTAGTACAGACATGAACACTGAAGCTTTCTTT. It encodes CSASTDMNTEAFF.

CDR3 amino acids: CASSRDRESPLHF. The CDR3 coding sequence is TGCGCCAGCAGCCGAGACAGGGAATCACCCCTCCACTTT. The genes are TRBV5-1 and TRBJ1-6, with TRBD1 matching over 7 bases. Germline values: CDR1 SGHRS, CDR2 YFSETQ. The CDR3 has 13 residues. The V segment lost 4 bases and the J segment 10 bases; nucleotides outside the gene matches: 5. The entire variable domain, with the rest obtained from reference TRBV5-1 and TRBJ1-6, is as follows: KAGVTQTPRYLIKTRGQQVTLSCSPISGHRSVSWYQQTPGQGLQFLFEYFSETQRNKGNFPGRFSGRQFSNSRSEMNVSTLELGDSALYLCASSRDRESPLHFGNGTRLTVT.

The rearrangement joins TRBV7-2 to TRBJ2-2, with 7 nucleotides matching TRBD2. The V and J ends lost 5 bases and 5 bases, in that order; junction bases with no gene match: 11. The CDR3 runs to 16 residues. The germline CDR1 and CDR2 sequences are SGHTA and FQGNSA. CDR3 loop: CASSQVGGSGTGELFF. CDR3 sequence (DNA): TGTGCCAGCAGCCAGGTTGGCGGGAGCGGGACCGGGGAGCTGTTTTTT.

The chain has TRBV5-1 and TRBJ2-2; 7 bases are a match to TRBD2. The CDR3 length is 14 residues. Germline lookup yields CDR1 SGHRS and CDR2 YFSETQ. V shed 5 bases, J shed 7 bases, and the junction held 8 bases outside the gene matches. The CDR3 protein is CASSYGLEGGELFF. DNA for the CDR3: TGCGCCAGCAGTTACGGACTAGAAGGCGGGGAGCTGTTTTTT.

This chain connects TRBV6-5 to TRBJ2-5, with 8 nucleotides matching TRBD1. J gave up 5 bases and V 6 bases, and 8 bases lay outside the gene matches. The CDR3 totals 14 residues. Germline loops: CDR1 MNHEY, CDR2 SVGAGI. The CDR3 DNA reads TGTGCCAGCAGAAAACAGGGGGATGTCGAGACCCAGTACTTC. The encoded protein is CASRKQGDVETQYF.

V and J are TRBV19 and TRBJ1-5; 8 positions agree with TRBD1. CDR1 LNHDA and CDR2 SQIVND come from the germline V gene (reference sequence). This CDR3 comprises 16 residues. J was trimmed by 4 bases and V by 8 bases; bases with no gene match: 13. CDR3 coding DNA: TGTGCCAGTGGTACTCGACGGACAGGGTTAAATCAGCCCCAGCATTTT. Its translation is CASGTRRTGLNQPQHF.

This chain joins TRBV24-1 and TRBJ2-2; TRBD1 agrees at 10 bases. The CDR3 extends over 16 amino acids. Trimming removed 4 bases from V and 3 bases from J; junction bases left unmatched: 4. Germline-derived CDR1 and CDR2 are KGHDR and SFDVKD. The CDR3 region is CATSDPGTGDTGELFF. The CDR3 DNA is TGTGCCACCAGTGACCCCGGGACAGGGGACACCGGGGAGCTGTTTTTT.